Listed here are 2 T cell receptor beta chains from one sample, sequenced in a study of CD8+CD57+ T cells in acquired aplastic anemia. Profiles of TCR beta VDJ and CDR3 were generated from a genomic DNA template. TCRdb recomputed calls from the reads with MiXCR, one row per CDR3 protein. The sample has 200,000 to 250,000 distinct CDR3 sequences, about 62% seen once. CD8+CD57+ cell expansion, shown by flow cytometry, had occurred in the patients selected for sequencing. The sequencing input was sorted CD4+, CD8+, or CD8+CD57+ T cells (not recorded which) from PBMCs. Source of these receptors: a human donor with aplastic anemia.

This chain uses TRBV7-9 with TRBJ2-2; 9 bases are a match to TRBD1. V lost 0 bases and J lost 1; bases outside the gene matches: 9. The V gene's germline CDR1 is SEHNR and CDR2 FQNEAQ (reference sequence). CDR3 length: 19 residues. The CDR3 here is CASSLAYLPGQGNTGELFF. In nucleotides, the CDR3 is TGTGCCAGCAGCTTAGCCTACCTTCCGGGACAGGGGAACACCGGGGAGCTGTTTTTT.

The gene calls are TRBV19 and TRBJ2-7, with D uncertain. This CDR3 comprises 13 residues. The germline gives CDR1 LNHDA, CDR2 SQIVND (reference sequence). Between the trimmed V and J ends, which lost 1 base and 2 bases, there was a span of 6 bases. In nucleotides, the CDR3 is TGTGCCAGTAGTATAGTAGGAGCCTACGAGCAGTACTTC. Translated: CASSIVGAYEQYF.